Following are 25 T cell receptor beta chains from one sample sequenced in a study of blood T cells in healthy people across ages. Primers used in a second PCR of about 7 to 11 cycles were a sample-barcoded 5' primer and a J-beta primer mix. A single record per CDR3 protein comes from TCRdb applying MiXCR to the 5' RACE reads. The sample lists some 930,000 distinct CDR3 sequences; 25% to 35% were seen once. The sample was also reused in another study, on T cells of mothers and their children.

The source material was blood. All receptors come from a woman between 40 and 55 years old in good health.

To note about this clonotype: This could be a read error, since a much larger clone is one nucleotide away. No conserved phenylalanine or tryptophan ends this CDR3, so it is likely a read error. The genes are TRBV20-1 and TRBJ2-7; the D gene is possibly TRBD2 (5 bases). The CDR3 is 17 amino acids. The ends were cut back, 1 base at V and 0 bases at J, with 19 bases in the middle. Germline values: CDR1 DFQATT, CDR2 SNEGSKA (reference sequence). CDR3 nucleotide sequence: TGCAGTGCTAGAGCCGATCTGAGGACGGGGAGCTCCTACGAGCAGTACTTG. Translation gives CSARADLRTGSSYEQYL.

This clonotype was observed a handful of times. The chain joins TRBV4-1 to TRBJ1-1, with D unresolved. From germline, CDR1 is MGHRA and CDR2 YSYEKL. Trimming left V 1 base short and J 8 bases short, with 8 bases between. This CDR3 has 12 amino acids. CDR3 protein: CASSQVQTEAFF. The CDR3 bases are TGCGCCAGCAGCCAAGTGCAAACCGAAGCTTTCTTT.

This clonotype was detected only a few times. The chain uses TRBV7-8 and TRBJ2-7; no clear D. The germline V gene encodes CDR1 SGHVS and CDR2 FQNEAQ. Between the trimmed V and J ends, which lost 1 base and 0 bases, there was a span of 10 bases. The CDR3 length is 15 residues. CDR3 region: CASSLVRASSYEQYF. The CDR3 DNA sequence: TGTGCCAGCAGCTTAGTTAGGGCTAGCTCCTACGAGCAGTACTTC.

For the CDR3, the DNA is TGTGCCAGCAGCGTAGCGGCTAGCGGGACCCCGGTCGACTACGAGCAGTACTTC. It yields the protein CASSVAASGTPVDYEQYF. The chain has TRBV9 and TRBJ2-7; 9 bases line up with TRBD2. The CDR3 has 18 amino acids. V lost 0 bases and J lost 3; bases outside the gene matches: 13. Germline-derived CDR1 and CDR2 are SGDLS and YYNGEE.

This clonotype was recorded many times. This chain links TRBV12-3 or TRBV12-4 with TRBJ1-2; possible D gene TRBD1, 6 bases. Trimming pared 6 bases from V and 2 bases from J, leaving 19 bases between. This CDR3 spans 16 amino acids. The CDR3 DNA is TGTGCCAGCAGCCCCCAGGTGGGGGGCTTAAACTATGGCTACACCTTC. Protein product: CASSPQVGGLNYGYTF.

Points on this clonotype: This may come from a read error, since a much larger clone is one base off. CDR3 DNA: TGTGCCAGCAGCCCTGACGGGGTTTCTGAAAAACTGTTTTTT. It is translated as CASSPDGVSEKLFF. The rearrangement links TRBV12-3 or TRBV12-4 to TRBJ1-4; no reliable D call. Trimming stripped 6 bases from V and 7 bases from J, with 15 bases between. This CDR3 region has 14 residues.

In this sample, this clonotype turned up a few times. The chain recombines TRBV7-9 with TRBJ1-1; no clear D gene. CDR3 size: 15 residues. CDR1 is SEHNR, CDR2 FQNEAQ, per germline (reference sequence). The V end lost 3 bases, the J end lost 5 bases, and 16 bases lay between the germline ends. DNA for the CDR3: TGTGCCAGCAGCTTCGAGGCTTTGGATAGGACTGAAGCTTTCTTT. Translating it yields CASSFEALDRTEAFF. The full variable domain, its missing parts supplied by reference TRBV7-9 and TRBJ1-1, is DTGVSQNPRHKITKRGQNVTFRCDPISEHNRLYWYRQTLGQGPEFLTYFQNEAQLEKSRLLSDRFSAERPKGSFSTLEIQRTEQGDSAMYLCASSFEALDRTEAFFGQGTRLTVV.

The CDR3 loop is CASSLIWGGAGANVLTF. For the CDR3, the DNA is TGTGCCAGCAGCTTAATTTGGGGAGGGGCTGGGGCCAACGTCCTGACTTTC. V gene TRBV7-2 combines with J gene TRBJ2-6; 7 nucleotides align to TRBD2. Losses at the gene ends were 2 bases for V and 2 bases for J; bases not matched to a gene: 6. The CDR3 spans 17 residues. The germline gives CDR1 SGHTA, CDR2 FQGNSA.

A note on this clonotype: A much larger clone sits a single nucleotide away, making a read error possible. The gene calls are TRBV24-1 and TRBJ2-1; either TRBD1 or TRBD2 may supply D (6 bases each). Looked up from germline, CDR1 is KGHDR and CDR2 is SFDVKD. Trimming shortened V by 7 bases and J by 8 bases, and 23 bases separated the two germline ends. CDR3 size: 16 residues. DNA of the CDR3: TGTGCCACCAGCGTGAACTGGAACAGGGACTCCGATGAGCAGTTCTTC. As protein: CATSVNWNRDSDEQFF.

On this clonotype itself: This may be a read error, as it is one base from a much larger clone. The V and J genes are TRBV28 and TRBJ2-1; the D is unclear. The CDR3 has 14 residues. Germline CDR1 and CDR2: MDHEN and SYDVKM. V lost 2 bases and J lost 3, with 8 bases in between. DNA for the CDR3: TGTGCCAGCAGTTTAGGGATTTGCTACAATGAGCAGTTCTTC. Translation: CASSLGICYNEQFF. Full variable domain (outside the CDR3, taken from reference TRBV28 and TRBJ2-1): DVKVTQSSRYLVKRTGEKVFLECVQDMDHENMFWYRQDPGLGLRLIYFSYDVKMKEKGDIPEGYSVSREKKERFSLILESASTNQTSMYLCASSLGICYNEQFFGPGTRLTVL.

This clonotype was detected a few times. This chain uses TRBV29-1 with TRBJ1-5; D unresolved. V was shortened by 4 bases and J by 6 bases, with 13 bases between the two germline ends. Germline CDR1 SQVTM, CDR2 ANQGSEA. This CDR3 comprises 13 residues. The CDR3 bases are TGCAGCGTTGTGGTGAGGAACGGTCAGCCCCAGCATTTT. Its translation is CSVVVRNGQPQHF.

This chain uses TRBV27 with TRBJ2-1, with 9 nucleotides matching TRBD2. The CDR3 sequence is 16 residues long. CDR1 and CDR2 from the germline V gene are MNHEY and SMNVEV (reference sequence). The junction had 5 bases not matched to a gene; V was cut back by 3 bases and J by 2 bases. CDR3 coding DNA: TGTGCCAGCAGTTTTGGCGGGAGGGTGGCCTACAATGAGCAGTTCTTC. This codes for CASSFGGRVAYNEQFF.

Comment on this clonotype: An end of the junction does not agree with germline; a read error may underlie this. The V gene is TRBV7-9, the J gene TRBJ2-3, with D perhaps assigned TRBD1 or TRBD2 (5 bases each). The CDR3 is 14 amino acids. CDR1 and CDR2 (germline): SEHNR, FQNEAQ (reference sequence). The CDR3 loop is CASSASGRGDKQYF. DNA of the CDR3: TGTGCCAGCAGCGCCTCCGGTCGGGGCGATAAGCAGTATTTT.

This clonotype was seen ten or more times. The chain links TRBV3-1 to TRBJ1-2; tentatively, D is TRBD1 (5 bases). CDR3 length equals 15 residues. Germline CDR1 reads LGHDT; CDR2 reads YNNKEL (reference sequence). The V end was cut by 0 bases, the J end by 7 bases, with 15 bases between. CDR3 coding DNA: TGTGCCAGCAGCCAAGACAGGGTTGATTCATGTGGCTACACCTTC. The encoded protein is CASSQDRVDSCGYTF.

There are a few counts of this clonotype. The chain joins TRBV27 to TRBJ1-1, with a weak D call TRBD1 (5 bases). This CDR3 has 14 residues. Trimming left V 3 bases short and J 0 bases short, with 8 bases between. The V gene's germline CDR1 is MNHEY and CDR2 SMNVEV (reference sequence). The CDR3 loop reads CASSFEGMNTEAFF. DNA of the CDR3: TGTGCCAGCAGTTTCGAGGGGATGAACACTGAAGCTTTCTTT.

The chain recombines TRBV15 with TRBJ2-3; TRBD2 matches at 7 bases. CDR1 and CDR2 (germline): LNHNV, YYDKDF (reference sequence). With 6 bases clipped from V and 0 bases from J, the junction kept 6 bases outside the gene matches. The CDR3 totals 15 residues. The DNA of the CDR3 is TGTGCCACCAGAAAAGCGGGGCTTAGCACAGATACGCAGTATTTT. This codes for CATRKAGLSTDTQYF.

The rearrangement uses TRBV2 and TRBJ2-7, with D perhaps matching TRBD2 (6 bases). V gave up 3 bases and J gave up 3 bases, with 15 bases separating them. The germline V gene has CDR1 SNHLY and CDR2 FYNNEI. The CDR3 sequence is 15 residues long. Here the CDR3 reads CASSEGGLANYEQYF. The DNA of the CDR3 is TGTGCCAGCAGTGAGGGGGGACTGGCGAACTACGAGCAGTACTTC.

This clonotype appeared a few times. The chain is built from TRBV9 and TRBJ1-6; perhaps TRBD1 as D (5 bases). The length of the CDR3 is 15 residues. V lost 0 bases and J lost 5, with 9 bases in between. Germline CDR1 SGDLS, CDR2 YYNGEE. The CDR3, as DNA: TGTGCCAGCAGCGTAGGGGGGGGGAATAATTCACCCCTCCACTTT. It yields the protein CASSVGGGNNSPLHF.

A word on this clonotype: This may stem from a read error, because a much larger clone lies one nucleotide away. The chain uses TRBV20-1 and TRBJ2-7, with TRBD2 matching 11 bases. CDR1 and CDR2 from the germline V gene are DFQATT and SNEGSKA (reference sequence). CDR3 size: 15 residues. V lost 4 bases, J lost 2 bases, and 7 bases stayed unmatched. For the CDR3, the DNA is TGCAGTGCTATTAAGACTAGCGGGGTTGCCTACGAGCAGTACTTC. This codes for CSAIKTSGVAYEQYF.

The table lists this clonotype with many counts. The gene calls are TRBV29-1 and TRBJ2-5; TRBD2 matches 7 bases. The trim removed 5 bases at V and 1 base at J, leaving 4 bases unmatched. The CDR3 has 13 residues. Germline-derived CDR1 and CDR2 are SQVTM and ANQGSEA. The CDR3 DNA is TGCAGCGTTCTAGCGGAAATCCAAGAGACCCAGTACTTC. Translated: CSVLAEIQETQYF. The complete variable domain, with remaining parts taken from reference TRBV29-1 and TRBJ2-5, reads SAVISQKPSRDICQRGTSLTIQCQVDSQVTMMFWYRQQPGQSLTLIATANQGSEATYESGFVIDKFPISRPNLTFSTLTVSNMSPEDSSIYLCSVLAEIQETQYFGPGTRLLVL.

This clonotype was counted only a few times. At one boundary the junction diverges from the germline segment, which might be a read error. The gene calls are TRBV5-5 and TRBJ2-3; the D is unclear. This CDR3 region has 12 residues. CDR1 SGHKS and CDR2 YYEKEE come from the germline V gene (reference sequence). The CDR3 loop is CVSSLSTDTQYF. The CDR3 bases are TGTGTCAGCAGCTTGAGCACAGATACGCAGTATTTT.

This clonotype was detected a few times. This chain joins TRBV7-2 and TRBJ2-4; D is possibly TRBD1 (5 bases). Per germline, CDR1 SGHTA and CDR2 FQGNSA. V was trimmed by 3 bases and J by 0 bases, leaving 9 bases between them. The CDR3 consists of 15 residues. Here the CDR3 DNA reads TGTGCCAGCAGCTTCGGCAGGGCAGCCAAAAACATTCAGTACTTC. Its protein product is CASSFGRAAKNIQYF.

This clonotype showed up just a few times. The chain carries TRBV7-9 and TRBJ2-5, with 12 bases fitting TRBD2. This CDR3 spans 16 amino acids. Germline V CDR1 and CDR2: SEHNR, FQNEAQ (reference sequence). V gave up 5 bases and J gave up 5 bases; unmatched junction bases: 9. CDR3 DNA sequence: TGTGCCAGCAGCCCTACTAGCGGGGGGCTGTCGGAGACCCAGTACTTC. Amino acid sequence: CASSPTSGGLSETQYF.

This clonotype was seen many times. This chain joins TRBV4-1 and TRBJ2-2; 9 bases are a match to TRBD1. CDR3 length: 16 amino acids. The germline CDR1 and CDR2 sequences are MGHRA and YSYEKL. Germline trimming cut 4 bases from V and 6 bases from J; bases unmatched to any gene: 9. The CDR3 DNA sequence: TGCGCCAGCAGCCCCTCCCTCGGACAGGGGTCCGGGGAGCTGTTTTTT. Translated: CASSPSLGQGSGELFF.

Concerning this clonotype: A much larger clone lies a single base off, so this may be a read error. This chain connects TRBV28 to TRBJ2-5; possible D gene TRBD1, 7 bases. In germline, CDR1 is MDHEN, CDR2 SYDVKM. The V end lost 2 bases, the J end lost 0 bases, and 13 bases lay between the germline ends. There are 16 residues in the CDR3. The CDR3 bases are TGTGCCAGCAGTTTAGGGGCAGGGGGGCACCAAGAGACCCAGTACTTC. Translating gives CASSLGAGGHQETQYF.